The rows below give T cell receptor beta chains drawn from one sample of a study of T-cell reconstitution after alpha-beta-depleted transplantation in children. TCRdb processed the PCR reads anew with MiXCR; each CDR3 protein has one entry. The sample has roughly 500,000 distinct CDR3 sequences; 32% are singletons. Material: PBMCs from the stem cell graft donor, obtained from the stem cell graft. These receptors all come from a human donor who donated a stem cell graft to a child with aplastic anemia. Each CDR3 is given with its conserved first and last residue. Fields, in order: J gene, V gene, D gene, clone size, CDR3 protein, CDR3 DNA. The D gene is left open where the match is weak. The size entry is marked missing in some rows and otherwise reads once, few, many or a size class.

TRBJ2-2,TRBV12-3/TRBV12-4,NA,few,CASSSGLPGTGELFF,TGTGCCAGCAGTTCCGGACTCCCCGGCACCGGGGAGCTGTTTTTT
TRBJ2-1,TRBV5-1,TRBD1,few,CASSSRDSRYNEQFF,TGCGCCAGCAGCTCCCGGGACAGCCGCTACAATGAGCAGTTCTTC
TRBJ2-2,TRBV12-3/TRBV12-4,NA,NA,CASSWGDKTTGELFF,TGTGCCAGCAGTTGGGGGGACAAAACCACCGGGGAGCTGTTTTTT
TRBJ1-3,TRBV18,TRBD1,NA,CASSQLDRAGNTIYF,TGTGCCAGCTCACAACTTGACAGGGCTGGAAACACCATATATTTT
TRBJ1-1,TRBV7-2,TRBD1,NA,CASSLDRGRDTEAFF,TGTGCCAGCAGCCTAGACAGGGGGCGGGACACTGAAGCTTTCTTT
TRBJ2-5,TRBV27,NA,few,CASSLQGWYQETQYF,TGTGCCAGCAGTTTACAGGGCTGGTACCAAGAGACCCAGTACTTC
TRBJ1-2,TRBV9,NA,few,CASSVRASGEYYGYTF,TGTGCCAGCAGCGTACGAGCCTCTGGGGAATACTATGGCTACACCTTC
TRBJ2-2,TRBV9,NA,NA,CASSPRPSPGELFF,TGTGCCAGCAGCCCCCGGCCCTCGCCCGGGGAGCTGTTTTTT
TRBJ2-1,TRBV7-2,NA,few,CASSQWVYNEQFF,TGTGCCAGCAGCCAATGGGTTTACAATGAGCAGTTCTTC
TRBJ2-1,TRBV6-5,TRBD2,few,CASSYTRLGEGNEQFF,TGTGCCAGCAGTTACACAAGATTAGGGGAGGGAAATGAGCAGTTCTTC
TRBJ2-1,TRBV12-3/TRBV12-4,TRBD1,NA,CASSASDRGNEQFF,TGTGCCAGCAGTGCATCGGACAGGGGCAATGAGCAGTTCTTC
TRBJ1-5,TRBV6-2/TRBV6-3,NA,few,CASSYPGAGPNQPQHF,TGTGCCAGCAGTTACCCTGGGGCAGGACCCAATCAGCCCCAGCATTTT
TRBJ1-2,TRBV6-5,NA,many,CASVGISGGYTF,TGTGCCAGCGTTGGGATCAGCGGTGGCTACACCTTC
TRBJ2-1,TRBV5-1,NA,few,CASSLALTSSYNEQFF,TGCGCCAGCAGCTTGGCCCTTACCAGCTCCTACAATGAGCAGTTCTTC
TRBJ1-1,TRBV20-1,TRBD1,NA,CSAARSTGGTEAFF,TGCAGTGCTGCCCGCTCAACAGGGGGGACTGAAGCTTTCTTT
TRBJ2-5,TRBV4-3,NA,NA,CASSQHRAETQYF,TGCGCCAGCAGCCAACACAGGGCAGAGACCCAGTACTTC
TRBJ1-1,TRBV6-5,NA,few,CASSYSQTVAEAFF,TGTGCCAGCAGTTACTCCCAAACGGTGGCTGAAGCTTTCTTT
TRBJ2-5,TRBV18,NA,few,CASSPPVGQETQYF,TGTGCCAGCTCACCACCGGTCGGGCAAGAGACCCAGTACTTC
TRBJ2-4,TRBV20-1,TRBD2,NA,CSARLAGGHNIQYF,TGCAGTGCTCGACTAGCGGGAGGGCACAACATTCAGTACTTC
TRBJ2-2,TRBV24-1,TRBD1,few,CATSDFGQGSTGELFF,TGTGCCACCAGTGATTTCGGACAGGGATCGACCGGGGAGCTGTTTTTT
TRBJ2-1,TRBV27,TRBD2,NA,CASSPGLLAGGGGEQFF,TGCGCCAGCAGTCCAGGGCTACTAGCGGGAGGAGGGGGTGAGCAGTTCTTC
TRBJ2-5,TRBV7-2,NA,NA,CASSLQGALETQYF,TGTGCCAGCAGCCTTCAGGGAGCTCTAGAGACCCAGTACTTC
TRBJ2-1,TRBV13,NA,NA,CASSLGDSFYNEQFF,TGTGCCAGCAGCTTAGGGGACAGTTTCTACAATGAGCAGTTCTTC
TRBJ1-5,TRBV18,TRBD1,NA,CASSPTGGPTNNQPQHF,TGTGCCAGCTCACCCACAGGGGGACCAACTAACAATCAGCCCCAGCATTTT
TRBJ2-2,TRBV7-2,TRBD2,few,CASTYGGGTGELFF,TGTGCCAGCACGTACGGGGGGGGCACCGGGGAGCTGTTTTTT
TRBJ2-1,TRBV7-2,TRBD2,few,CASLLAGGPAEQFF,TGTGCCAGCTTATTAGCGGGAGGGCCTGCTGAGCAGTTCTTC
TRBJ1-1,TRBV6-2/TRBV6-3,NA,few,CASKVMGTGNTEAFF,TGTGCCAGCAAGGTTATGGGGACGGGGAACACTGAAGCTTTCTTT
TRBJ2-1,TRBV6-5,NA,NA,CASTPERVASFNEQFF,TGTGCCAGCACCCCAGAAAGAGTAGCAAGTTTTAATGAGCAGTTCTTC
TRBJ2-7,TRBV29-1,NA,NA,CSVKTPGHSYEQYF,TGCAGCGTAAAAACCCCGGGGCACTCCTACGAGCAGTACTTC
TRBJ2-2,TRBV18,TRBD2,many,CASSPTSGNTGELFF,TGTGCCAGCTCACCAACTAGCGGGAACACCGGGGAGCTGTTTTTT
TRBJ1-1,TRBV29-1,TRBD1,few,CSVVGGLNTEAFF,TGCAGCGTTGTAGGGGGCTTGAACACTGAAGCTTTCTTT
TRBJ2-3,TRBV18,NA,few,CASSVTGPGTDTQYF,TGTGCCAGCTCAGTCACCGGGCCGGGCACAGATACGCAGTATTTT
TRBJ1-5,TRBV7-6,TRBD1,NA,CASSQTGEGQPQHF,TGTGCCAGCAGCCAGACAGGGGAGGGTCAGCCCCAGCATTTT
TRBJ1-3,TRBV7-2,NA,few,CASIREGSGNTIYF,TGTGCCAGCATTCGGGAAGGTTCTGGAAACACCATATATTTT
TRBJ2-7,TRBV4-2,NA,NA,CASSQETASRAYEQYF,TGTGCCAGCAGCCAAGAGACGGCTTCGAGAGCCTACGAGCAGTACTTC
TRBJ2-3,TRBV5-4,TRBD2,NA,CASSLVWASGTTDTQYF,TGTGCCAGCAGCTTGGTTTGGGCTAGCGGAACCACAGATACGCAGTATTTT
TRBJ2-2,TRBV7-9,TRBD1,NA,CASSQMTGDTGELFF,TGTGCCAGCAGCCAGATGACAGGGGACACCGGGGAGCTGTTTTTT
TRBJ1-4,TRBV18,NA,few,CASSPGQSRYEKLFF,TGTGCCAGCTCGCCGGGCCAATCCCGTTATGAAAAACTGTTTTTT
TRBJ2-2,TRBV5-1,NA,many,CASSPTSGGNTGELFF,TGTGCCAGCAGTCCAACCTCGGGGGGCAACACCGGGGAGCTGTTTTTT
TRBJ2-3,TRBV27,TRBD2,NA,CASRVAGYTDTQYF,TGTGCCAGCAGAGTAGCGGGATACACAGATACGCAGTATTTT
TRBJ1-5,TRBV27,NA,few,CASSLYAAGARSEQPQHF,TGTGCCAGCAGTTTATATGCTGCAGGGGCGAGGTCAGAACAGCCCCAGCATTTT
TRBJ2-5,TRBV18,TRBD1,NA,CASSPAGGLETQYF,TGTGCCAGCTCACCAGCAGGGGGCCTAGAGACCCAGTACTTC
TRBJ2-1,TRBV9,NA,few,CASSEQGGYNEQFF,TGTGCCAGCAGCGAACAGGGGGGGTACAATGAGCAGTTCTTC
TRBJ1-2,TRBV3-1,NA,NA,CASSQGTTRTGGYTF,TGTGCCAGCAGCCAAGGGACGACCCGGACGGGCGGCTACACCTTC
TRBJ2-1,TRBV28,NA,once,CASSPHSDPYNEQFF,TGTGCCAGCAGTCCCCATAGCGACCCTTACAATGAGCAGTTCTTC
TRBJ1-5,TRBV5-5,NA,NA,CASSLAERSNQPQHF,TGTGCCAGCAGCTTGGCCGAGAGATCAAATCAGCCCCAGCATTTT
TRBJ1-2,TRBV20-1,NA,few,CSARSGYTF,TGCAGTGCTAGGAGTGGCTACACCTTC
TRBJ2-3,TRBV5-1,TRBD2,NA,CASVPSGTSTDTQYF,TGCGCCAGCGTTCCTAGCGGGACCAGCACAGATACGCAGTATTTT
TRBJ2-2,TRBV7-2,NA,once,CASSLEVGGGTGELFF,TGTGCCAGCAGCTTAGAAGTTGGAGGAGGCACCGGGGAGCTGTTTTTT
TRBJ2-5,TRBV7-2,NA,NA,CASSLGVPRGQETQYF,TGTGCCAGCAGCTTAGGAGTACCAAGGGGTCAAGAGACCCAGTACTTC
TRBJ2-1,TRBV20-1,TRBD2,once,CSAPGREGLDEQFF,TGCAGTGCCCCAGGGAGGGAGGGCCTGGATGAGCAGTTCTTC
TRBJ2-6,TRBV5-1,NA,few,CASSRLGSSGANVLTF,TGCGCCAGCAGCCGACTAGGGAGCTCTGGGGCCAACGTCCTGACTTTC
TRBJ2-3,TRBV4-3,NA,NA,CASSPGYYTDTQYF,TGCGCCAGCAGCCCAGGTTATTACACAGATACGCAGTATTTT